This T cell receptor beta chain was found in a study of read filtering for tumor transcriptome and immune sequencing. Study-level information: RNA-seq yielded only about 75 to 1,300 TCR reads, IR-seq about 4 to 11 million.

Trimming took off 5 bases at V and 5 bases at J, with 15 bases between the two ends. The CDR3 runs to 14 residues. Germline CDR1 is SGHVS and CDR2 is FQNEAQ. Molecular barcoded adaptors covering alpha/delta and beta/gamma chains were used on roughly 400 ng RNA. TCRdb analysed the reads with MiXCR anew, one entry per CDR3 protein. This table has around 48,000 distinct CDR3 sequences, roughly 19% appearing once. This clonotype has a count of ten or more. The sample taken for sequencing was a population of CD138-negative cells sorted from bone marrow. This sequence originates from a donor aged 40 or older with multiple myeloma. The chain employs TRBV7-8 and TRBJ1-1; a possible D gene is TRBD1 (6 bases). CDR3 nucleotide sequence: TGTGCCAGCAGCCCACGGGGGGCGGGGACTGAAGCTTTCTTT. Protein: CASSPRGAGTEAFF.